This is a list of T cell receptor beta chains from one sample in a study of blood T cell repertoires in COVID-19. Measured with immunoSEQ multiplex PCR; TCRdb has only the in-frame clones, and not every one. The data show some 180,000 clones, approximately 92% seen once. Sequenced material: peripheral blood. The receptors here all came from a man over 45 with acute or convalescent COVID-19. CDR3s include the opening cysteine and the closing phenylalanine or tryptophan. A D gene is named only where the DNA matches it firmly. For some rows the clone size is stated as once, few or many, or as a class when expanded; others skip it.

CDR3,DNA,length,D,J,size,V
CAISDTGGDSNYGYTF,TGTGCCATCAGTGATACAGGGGGCGATTCTAACTATGGCTACACCTTC,16,TRBD1,TRBJ1-2,.,TRBV10-3
CASSYVQGVGETQYF,TGTGCCAGCAGTTACGTTCAGGGGGTAGGAGAGACCCAGTACTTC,15,TRBD1,TRBJ2-5,.,TRBV6-2/TRBV6-3
CASSQDAPGQGRNTIYF,TGCGCCAGCAGCCAAGATGCCCCCGGACAGGGACGAAACACCATATATTTT,17,TRBD1,TRBJ1-3,.,TRBV4-3
CASTGTGGAGTEAFF,TGTGCCAGTACCGGGACAGGGGGCGCCGGCACTGAAGCTTTCTTT,15,TRBD1,TRBJ1-1,.,TRBV19
CASSLRQGAQETQYF,TGTGCCAGCAGCCTAAGACAGGGGGCACAAGAGACCCAGTACTTC,15,TRBD1,TRBJ2-5,once,TRBV9
CSVSADTDTQYF,TGCAGCGTCTCAGCGGACACAGATACGCAGTATTTT,12,.,TRBJ2-3,once,TRBV29-1
CASSIGQARRDTQYF,TGTGCCAGTAGTATAGGACAGGCCCGGCGGGATACGCAGTATTTT,15,.,TRBJ2-3,once,TRBV19
CASSGEYNEQFF,TGTGCCAGCTCGGGGGAGTACAATGAGCAGTTCTTC,12,.,TRBJ2-1,.,TRBV2
CATNRDRTSYGYTF,TGTGCCACCAACCGGGACAGGACCTCATATGGCTACACCTTC,14,TRBD1,TRBJ1-2,.,TRBV15
CASSFLAGKGETQYF,TGTGCCAGCAGCTTTCTAGCGGGAAAGGGAGAGACCCAGTACTTC,15,TRBD2,TRBJ2-5,.,TRBV5-4
CASSLVPGTGTNYGYTF,TGTGCCAGCAGCTTAGTTCCGGGGACAGGAACTAACTATGGCTACACCTTC,17,TRBD1,TRBJ1-2,.,TRBV7-2
CASSFTGKEETQYF,TGTGCCAGTAGTTTTACAGGGAAGGAAGAGACCCAGTACTTC,14,.,TRBJ2-5,.,TRBV19
CASSRMDRVGGNTIYF,TGTGCCAGCAGCAGAATGGACAGGGTGGGAGGAAACACCATATATTTT,16,TRBD1,TRBJ1-3,.,TRBV7-9
CASSLYTSGRPEQFF,TGTGCCAGCAGTTTATATACTAGCGGGAGGCCTGAGCAGTTCTTC,15,TRBD2,TRBJ2-1,few,TRBV28
CASSRGQAPNEKLFF,TGTGCCAGCAGCAGAGGACAGGCCCCTAATGAAAAACTGTTTTTT,15,TRBD1,TRBJ1-4,once,TRBV7-9
CSARSGKVNYGYTF,TGCAGCGCCCGTTCGGGGAAAGTCAACTATGGCTACACCTTC,14,.,TRBJ1-2,.,TRBV29-1
CASSLTGLEDTQYF,TGTGCCAGCAGCTTGACGGGACTAGAAGATACGCAGTATTTT,14,TRBD2,TRBJ2-3,.,TRBV5-4
CSPRRLATTDTQYF,TGCAGCCCTCGAAGACTAGCGACCACAGATACGCAGTATTTT,14,TRBD2,TRBJ2-3,.,TRBV29-1
CASSLASNQPQHF,TGCGCCAGCAGCTTGGCAAGCAATCAGCCCCAGCATTTT,13,.,TRBJ1-5,.,TRBV5-1
CAISSTGFDTGELFF,TGTGCCATCAGTAGTACAGGGTTCGACACCGGGGAGCTGTTTTTT,15,.,TRBJ2-2,few,TRBV10-3
CASSLTPGVSNEKLFF,TGTGCCAGCAGTTTAACGCCGGGGGTTTCTAATGAAAAACTGTTTTTT,16,.,TRBJ1-4,few,TRBV28
CASSVALDNQETQYF,TGTGCCAGCAGCGTAGCTTTAGATAACCAAGAGACCCAGTACTTC,15,.,TRBJ2-5,.,TRBV9
CASSHNRDNEQFF,TGTGCCAGCAGTCATAACAGGGACAATGAGCAGTTCTTC,13,.,TRBJ2-1,.,TRBV11-2
CASRETGGSGNTIYF,TGTGCCAGCAGAGAGACAGGGGGCTCTGGAAACACCATATATTTT,15,TRBD1,TRBJ1-3,.,TRBV2
CSGSRGLGGELFF,TGCAGCGGATCCAGGGGGCTGGGCGGGGAGCTGTTTTTT,13,TRBD1,TRBJ2-2,few,TRBV29-1
CASRPQGAYNEQFF,TGTGCCAGTAGGCCACAGGGGGCCTACAATGAGCAGTTCTTC,14,TRBD1,TRBJ2-1,.,TRBV19
CSVGGARVYTDTQYF,TGCAGCGTGGGTGGGGCTAGGGTTTACACAGATACGCAGTATTTT,15,.,TRBJ2-3,.,TRBV29-1
CASSQTWRGGRNEQFF,TGTGCCAGTAGCCAAACTTGGCGGGGGGGTAGGAATGAGCAGTTCTTC,16,TRBD2,TRBJ2-1,once,TRBV19
CASSDDERPGNTIYF,TGTGCCAGCAGTGATGACGAGAGGCCTGGAAACACCATATATTTT,15,.,TRBJ1-3,.,TRBV2
CATSRDRGSTDTQYF,TGTGCCACCAGCAGAGATCGCGGGTCCACAGATACGCAGTATTTT,15,.,TRBJ2-3,.,TRBV15
CASSVGLQGAAGYTF,TGTGCCAGCAGCGTAGGTTTGCAGGGGGCTGCTGGCTACACCTTC,15,TRBD1,TRBJ1-2,.,TRBV9
CASSFPYTGELFF,TGTGCCAGCAGCTTCCCCTACACCGGGGAGCTGTTTTTT,13,.,TRBJ2-2,once,TRBV13
CASSTSGNQETQYF,TGTGCCAGTAGTACCAGCGGAAATCAAGAGACCCAGTACTTC,14,.,TRBJ2-5,.,TRBV19
CASSYGALNSPLHF,TGTGCCAGCAGTTATGGGGCTCTGAATTCACCCCTCCACTTT,14,.,TRBJ1-6,.,TRBV28
CASSPSDWDNEQFF,TGTGCCAGCTCACCTTCGGACTGGGACAATGAGCAGTTCTTC,14,.,TRBJ2-1,.,TRBV18
CAISESHGVTTEAFF,TGTGCCATCAGTGAGTCGCACGGGGTGACCACTGAAGCTTTCTTT,15,.,TRBJ1-1,.,TRBV10-3
CASYHVGAEEQFF,TGTGCCAGCTACCATGTTGGGGCCGAGGAGCAGTTCTTC,13,.,TRBJ2-1,few,TRBV5-6
CASSSSRGYGYTF,TGTGCCAGCAGCTCCAGCAGGGGCTATGGCTACACCTTC,13,.,TRBJ1-2,once,TRBV11-2
CASSQEQDRISQENIQYF,TGCGCCAGCAGCCAGGAACAAGACAGAATTAGCCAGGAAAACATTCAGTACTTC,18,.,TRBJ2-4,.,TRBV4-1
CASSRVTDTQYF,TGCGCCAGCAGCCGAGTAACAGATACGCAGTATTTT,12,.,TRBJ2-3,.,TRBV4-1
CASSLRLPGRETQYF,TGTGCCAGTAGTTTACGACTCCCCGGGAGAGAGACCCAGTACTTC,15,.,TRBJ2-5,.,TRBV19
CASSQGAGRANEKLFF,TGTGCCAGTAGTCAGGGGGCTGGCAGAGCTAATGAAAAACTGTTTTTT,16,TRBD1,TRBJ1-4,.,TRBV19
CASSPILRGNEQFF,TGCGCCAGCAGCCCAATACTCAGGGGCAATGAGCAGTTCTTC,14,.,TRBJ2-1,few,TRBV4-1
CASSVRGQGTEAFF,TGCGCCAGCAGTGTGAGGGGGCAGGGCACTGAAGCTTTCTTT,14,TRBD1,TRBJ1-1,.,TRBV10-2
CASSLDPGDTGNTIYF,TGTGCCAGCAGCTTAGACCCCGGGGATACTGGAAACACCATATATTTT,16,.,TRBJ1-3,.,TRBV11-2
CASSWSGRADTGELFF,TGTGCCAGCAGCTGGAGCGGGAGGGCCGACACCGGGGAGCTGTTTTTT,16,TRBD2,TRBJ2-2,few,TRBV5-6
CASSQLPRSYEQYF,TGTGCCAGCAGCCAACTCCCTCGCAGCTACGAGCAGTACTTC,14,.,TRBJ2-7,.,TRBV3-1/TRBV3-2
CASSLALAGLSYEQYF,TGTGCCAGCAGCTTGGCTCTAGCGGGACTCTCCTACGAGCAGTACTTC,16,TRBD2,TRBJ2-7,.,TRBV5-5
CASSLEASGSYEQYF,TGTGCCAGCAGTTTAGAAGCTAGCGGGAGTTACGAGCAGTACTTC,15,TRBD2,TRBJ2-7,.,TRBV28
CASRIRGEGNQPQHF,TGTGCCAGCAGGATACGGGGGGAAGGCAATCAGCCCCAGCATTTT,15,.,TRBJ1-5,.,TRBV2
CATHWGTAYTNTEAFF,TGTGCCACGCATTGGGGGACAGCCTACACGAACACTGAAGCTTTCTTT,16,TRBD1,TRBJ1-1,.,TRBV10-3
CASSDRRGGYTF,TGTGCCAGCAGTGATCGGAGAGGCGGCTACACCTTC,12,.,TRBJ1-2,once,TRBV6-4
CASSLQVLTPLHF,TGTGCCAGCAGCTTACAGGTGCTGACACCCCTCCACTTT,13,.,TRBJ1-6,few,TRBV12-3/TRBV12-4
CASSSFRGAYNEQFF,TGTGCCAGCAGCTCTTTTAGGGGCGCCTACAATGAGCAGTTCTTC,15,.,TRBJ2-1,few,TRBV5-8
CASSFDRWSTEAFF,TGTGCCAGCAGCTTTGACAGATGGAGCACTGAAGCTTTCTTT,14,.,TRBJ1-1,few,TRBV7-2